This T cell receptor (beta chain) was profiled in a study of cytomegalovirus exposure and HLA in healthy donors. A word on this clone: Its antigen remains unknown.

CDR1 and CDR2 (germline): SGHTA, FQGTGA. The CDR3 totals 14 residues. With V trimmed by 5 bases and J by 0 bases, 4 bases remained unmatched. The study, taken as a whole, reports: Analysis was carried out at a later point, and it linked a missense DCLRE1C variant to TCR beta V- and J-gene trimming. Clonal expansion, a later analysis showed, was greater in HLA-associated TCR beta chains than in equally common others. In a later analysis, the majority of CMV-associated beta chains seemingly showed HLA restriction.

Primers included in the PCR were 60 Vbeta and 13 Jbeta primers. Libraries were prepared by immunoSEQ multiplex PCR; TCRdb keeps only in-frame clonotypes and omits some of them. The sample shows tens of thousands of clones, more than 75% of them seen only once. The origin of this receptor is a woman aged 45-65 years in good health and CMV-seropositive. The sample comprised PBMCs. V and J are TRBV7-3 and TRBJ2-7, with 7 bases matching TRBD1. The CDR3 bases are TGTGCCAGCAGCCTACAGGGGAACTCCTACGAGCAGTACTTC. Its protein is CASSLQGNSYEQYF.